Presented here are 11 T cell receptor beta chains from one specimen sequenced in a study of T cells in Graves' hyperthyroidism and ophthalmopathy. It was RNA transcripts that yielded the amplified TCR beta CDR3 regions. The study used the HTBI primer set for a first-round RT-PCR of the TCR CDR3. Each CDR3 protein is one row after TCRdb ran MiXCR on the multiplex PCR reads. Among fewer than 900,000 distinct CDR3 sequences listed, roughly 15% were seen once. Sequencing input: blood. The receptors stem from a man aged 18 to 30 with Graves' hyperthyroidism.

This clonotype was observed at least ten times. The chain carries TRBV12-3 or TRBV12-4 and TRBJ2-5; 7 bases map to TRBD1. The V and J ends lost 5 bases and 2 bases, in that order; junction bases with no gene match: 5. The CDR3 length is 14 residues. Written as DNA, the CDR3 is TGTGCCAGCAGTACATTGGACAGGCAAGAGACCCAGTACTTC. This gives the protein CASSTLDRQETQYF.

This clonotype was detected ten times or more. The J gene is TRBJ2-7, the V gene TRBV7-8; D possibly corresponds to TRBD2 (6 bases). The germline gives CDR1 SGHVS, CDR2 FQNEAQ. This CDR3 region has 13 residues. V lost 2 bases and J 6 bases, leaving 11 bases between the germline ends. For the CDR3, the DNA is TGTGCCAGCAGCTTAACCTCCGGGGGCGAGCAGTACTTC. This sequence encodes CASSLTSGGEQYF.

This clonotype was seen many times. The chain uses TRBV24-1 and TRBJ1-5; D ambiguous. Trimming took off 0 bases at V and 6 bases at J, with 2 bases between the two ends. The CDR3 covers 12 residues. Germline V gene lookup returns CDR1 KGHDR and CDR2 SFDVKD. The CDR3 loop is CATSDLGQPQHF. DNA for the CDR3: TGTGCCACCAGTGATTTGGGTCAGCCCCAGCATTTT.

This clonotype was detected a few times. The V gene is TRBV24-1, the J gene TRBJ1-2; D is uncertain. Trimming left V 12 bases short and J 5 bases short, with 18 bases between. This CDR3 is built from 13 residues. Germline V gene data show CDR1 as KGHDR and CDR2 as SFDVKD. DNA of the CDR3: TGTGCCGTCGGTCAACCGGGCCCTTATGGCTACACCTTC. It codes for CAVGQPGPYGYTF.

In the case of this clonotype: This may arise from a read error, as a much more abundant clone is one base away. V is TRBV11-2 and J is TRBJ1-1, with D uncertain. From germline, CDR1 is SGHAT and CDR2 FQNNGV. Trimming cost V 5 bases and J 3 bases, with 4 bases left between them. CDR3 length: 11 amino acids. The CDR3 sequence: CASSHYTEAFF. The CDR3 DNA is TGTGCCAGCAGCCACTACACTGAAGCTTTCTTT.

The sample holds many counts of this clonotype. This chain joins TRBV7-9 and TRBJ1-1; the match to TRBD1 covers 8 bases. J gave up 3 bases and V 4 bases, and 16 bases lay outside the gene matches. There are 18 residues in the CDR3. The germline V gene has CDR1 SEHNR and CDR2 FQNEAQ (reference sequence). The DNA for the CDR3 is TGTGCCAGCAGCTCCCCCCGCCTTCGACAGGGGACGTACACTGAAGCTTTCTTT. Protein sequence: CASSSPRLRQGTYTEAFF. Full variable domain (remainder filled in from reference TRBV7-9 and TRBJ1-1): DTGVSQNPRHKITKRGQNVTFRCDPISEHNRLYWYRQTLGQGPEFLTYFQNEAQLEKSRLLSDRFSAERPKGSFSTLEIQRTEQGDSAMYLCASSSPRLRQGTYTEAFFGQGTRLTVV.

This clonotype was counted between two and nine times. V is TRBV30 and J is TRBJ2-7; TRBD1 might be the D (5 bases). The V end lost 4 bases, the J end lost 5 bases, and 15 bases lay between the germline ends. The CDR3 sequence is 13 residues long. Per germline, CDR1 GTSNPN and CDR2 SVGIG (reference sequence). Here the CDR3 reads CAWNRGQADEQYF. For the CDR3, the DNA is TGTGCCTGGAATAGGGGCCAGGCGGACGAGCAGTACTTC.

This clonotype occurred once. This chain connects TRBV9 to TRBJ1-2; possibly TRBD1 for D (5 bases). Between the trimmed V and J ends, which lost 0 bases and 4 bases, there was a span of 13 bases. The CDR3 is made up of 15 amino acids. Germline loops: CDR1 SGDLS, CDR2 YYNGEE. The CDR3 reads CASSVEGNPLYGYTF. The CDR3 DNA reads as TGTGCCAGCAGCGTAGAGGGGAACCCCCTCTATGGCTACACCTTC.

The chain employs TRBV12-3 or TRBV12-4 and TRBJ2-5; 16 nucleotides match TRBD2. V lost 4 bases and J lost 4; bases outside the gene matches: 6. This CDR3 spans 17 amino acids. CDR3 amino acids: CASSSPGLAGGVETQYF. In nucleotides, the CDR3 is TGTGCCAGCAGTTCCCCGGGACTAGCGGGAGGGGTAGAGACCCAGTACTTC.

With regard to this clonotype: At one end the junction does not follow the germline gene, possibly because of a read error. This chain joins TRBV29-1 and TRBJ1-3, with D perhaps TRBD1 (5 bases). This CDR3 has 13 residues. Germline loops: CDR1 SQVTM, CDR2 ANQGSEA. The CDR3 reads CSVDQGAGNTVYF. The DNA of the CDR3 is TGCAGCGTTGATCAAGGGGCTGGAAACACCGTATATTTT. The full variable domain, completed using reference TRBV29-1 and TRBJ1-3, is SAVISQKPSRDICQRGTSLTIQCQVDSQVTMMFWYRQQPGQSLTLIATANQGSEATYESGFVIDKFPISRPNLTFSTLTVSNMSPEDSSIYLCSVDQGAGNTVYFGEGSWLTVV.

Points on this clonotype: One junction end does not reproduce the germline sequence, and a read error may be involved. This chain connects TRBV20-1 to TRBJ1-3; 9 positions match TRBD1. The germline V gene encodes CDR1 DFQATT and CDR2 SNEGSKA (reference sequence). The CDR3 contains 16 residues. The CDR3 reads CSAGDLQGASGNTIYF. CDR3 sequence (DNA): TGCAGTGCTGGAGACTTACAGGGGGCATCTGGAAACACCATATATTTT.